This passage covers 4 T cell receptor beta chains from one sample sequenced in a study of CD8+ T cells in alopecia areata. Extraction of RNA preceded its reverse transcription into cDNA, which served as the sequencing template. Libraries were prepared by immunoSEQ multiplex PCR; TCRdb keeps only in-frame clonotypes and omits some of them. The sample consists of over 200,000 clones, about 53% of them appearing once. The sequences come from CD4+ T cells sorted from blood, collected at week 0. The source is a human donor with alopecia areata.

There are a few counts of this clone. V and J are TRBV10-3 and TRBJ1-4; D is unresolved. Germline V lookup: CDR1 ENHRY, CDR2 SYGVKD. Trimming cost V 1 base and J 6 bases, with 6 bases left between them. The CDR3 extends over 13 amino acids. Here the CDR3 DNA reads TGTGCCATCAGTGAGTACGAGGATGAAAAACTGTTTTTT. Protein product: CAISEYEDEKLFF.

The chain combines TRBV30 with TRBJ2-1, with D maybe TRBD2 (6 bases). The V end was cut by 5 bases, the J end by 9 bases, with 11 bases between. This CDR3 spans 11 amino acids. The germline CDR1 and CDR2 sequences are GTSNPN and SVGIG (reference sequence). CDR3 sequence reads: CAWEDYGEQFF. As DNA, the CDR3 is TGTGCCTGGGAGGACTACGGTGAGCAGTTCTTC.

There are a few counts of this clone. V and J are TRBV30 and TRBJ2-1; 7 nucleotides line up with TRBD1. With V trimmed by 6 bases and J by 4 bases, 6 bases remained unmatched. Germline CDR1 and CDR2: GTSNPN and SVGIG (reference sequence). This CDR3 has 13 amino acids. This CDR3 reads CACGRGQYNEQFF. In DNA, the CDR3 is TGTGCCTGTGGTAGGGGGCAATACAATGAGCAGTTCTTC.

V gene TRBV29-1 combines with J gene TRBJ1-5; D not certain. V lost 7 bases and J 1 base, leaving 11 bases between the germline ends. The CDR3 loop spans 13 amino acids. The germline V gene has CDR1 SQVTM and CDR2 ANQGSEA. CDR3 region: CSAMTTSNQPQHF. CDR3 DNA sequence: TGCAGCGCCATGACAACGAGCAATCAGCCCCAGCATTTT. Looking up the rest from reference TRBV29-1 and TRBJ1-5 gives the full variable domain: SAVISQKPSRDICQRGTSLTIQCQVDSQVTMMFWYRQQPGQSLTLIATANQGSEATYESGFVIDKFPISRPNLTFSTLTVSNMSPEDSSIYLCSAMTTSNQPQHFGDGTRLSIL.